Listed below are T cell receptor beta chains from one sample, sequenced in a study of response to subunit inactivated influenza vaccine. In TCRdb, the RT-PCR reads were re-called with MiXCR into one record per CDR3 protein. The sample consists of about 620,000 distinct CDR3 sequences, 11% of them appearing once. This same sample was also part of a study on T cells expressing NK-cell markers.

Sample: PBMCs from blood, taken on the day of vaccination. Source of these receptors: a man aged 50 or older who received an inactivated influenza vaccine. Both conserved end residues are part of each CDR3. A D gene is named only where the DNA matches it firmly. Clone size is stated in some rows and not others, as once, few, many or a class when expanded.

j_call: TRBJ1-6
v_call: TRBV5-1
d_call: .
clone_size: .
cdr3_aa: CASSLVRTSKPLHF
cdr3_nt: TGCGCCAGCAGCTTGGTCCGGACTTCCAAGCCCCTCCACTTT

j_call: TRBJ2-7
v_call: TRBV6-2/TRBV6-3
d_call: .
clone_size: .
cdr3_aa: CASSYIRTGNYEQYF
cdr3_nt: TGTGCCAGCAGTTACATAAGGACGGGGAACTACGAGCAGTACTTC

j_call: TRBJ2-2
v_call: TRBV4-3
d_call: .
clone_size: many
cdr3_aa: CASSQDGATTGELFF
cdr3_nt: TGCGCCAGCAGCCAAGATGGAGCCACGACCGGGGAGCTGTTTTTT

j_call: TRBJ1-1
v_call: TRBV7-2
d_call: .
clone_size: .
cdr3_aa: CASSKRYAFSGTEAFF
cdr3_nt: TGTGCCAGCAGCAAACGATACGCTTTCTCGGGCACTGAAGCTTTCTTT

j_call: TRBJ2-3
v_call: TRBV7-8
d_call: TRBD2
clone_size: .
cdr3_aa: CASSLVGPSGGRSTDTQYF
cdr3_nt: TGTGCCAGCAGCTTAGTTGGTCCTAGCGGGGGGCGGAGCACAGATACGCAGTATTTT

j_call: TRBJ2-1
v_call: TRBV7-2
d_call: TRBD2
clone_size: .
cdr3_aa: CASSLVPAGSYNEQFF
cdr3_nt: TGTGCCAGCAGCTTAGTTCCAGCGGGATCCTACAATGAGCAGTTCTTC

j_call: TRBJ2-3
v_call: TRBV7-2
d_call: TRBD1
clone_size: few
cdr3_aa: CASSRTGQGISTDTQYF
cdr3_nt: TGTGCCAGCAGCCGAACGGGACAGGGGATAAGCACAGATACGCAGTATTTT

j_call: TRBJ2-7
v_call: TRBV12-3/TRBV12-4
d_call: TRBD2
clone_size: .
cdr3_aa: CASSSSAGGTSEQYF
cdr3_nt: TGTGCCAGCAGTTCCTCAGCGGGGGGGACTAGTGAGCAGTACTTC

j_call: TRBJ2-7
v_call: TRBV28
d_call: TRBD1
clone_size: .
cdr3_aa: CASSSPGQGAEEQYF
cdr3_nt: TGTGCCAGCAGTTCCCCCGGACAGGGGGCGGAAGAGCAGTACTTC

j_call: TRBJ1-1
v_call: TRBV5-1
d_call: .
clone_size: few
cdr3_aa: CASSPSIQVMNTEAFF
cdr3_nt: TGCGCCAGCAGCCCTTCGATACAGGTGATGAACACTGAAGCTTTCTTT

j_call: TRBJ2-7
v_call: TRBV4-2
d_call: .
clone_size: many
cdr3_aa: CASSQDLTYEQYF
cdr3_nt: TGTGCCAGCAGCCAAGACCTAACCTACGAGCAGTACTTC

j_call: TRBJ2-3
v_call: TRBV5-1
d_call: TRBD2
clone_size: .
cdr3_aa: CASSSAAGGSDTQYF
cdr3_nt: TGCGCCAGCAGCAGCGCAGCGGGGGGGTCAGATACGCAGTATTTT

j_call: TRBJ1-5
v_call: TRBV20-1
d_call: TRBD1
clone_size: .
cdr3_aa: CSAMSQGKGNQPQHF
cdr3_nt: TGCAGTGCTATGTCACAGGGGAAGGGCAATCAGCCCCAGCATTTT

j_call: TRBJ2-5
v_call: TRBV10-3
d_call: TRBD2
clone_size: .
cdr3_aa: CAISPRSSGGRETQYF
cdr3_nt: TGTGCCATCAGCCCCCGCTCTAGCGGGGGGCGGGAGACCCAGTACTTC

j_call: TRBJ1-1
v_call: TRBV20-1
d_call: .
clone_size: .
cdr3_aa: CSAPDRYTEAFF
cdr3_nt: TGCAGTGCGCCGGACCGATACACTGAAGCTTTCTTT

j_call: TRBJ2-5
v_call: TRBV20-1
d_call: TRBD2
clone_size: .
cdr3_aa: CSARRTSGEVLQYF
cdr3_nt: TGCAGTGCTAGAAGGACTAGCGGGGAAGTTTTGCAGTACTTC

j_call: TRBJ2-3
v_call: TRBV20-1
d_call: .
clone_size: .
cdr3_aa: CSAGKDADTQYF
cdr3_nt: TGCAGTGCTGGAAAAGATGCAGATACGCAGTATTTT

j_call: TRBJ2-1
v_call: TRBV5-5
d_call: TRBD2
clone_size: .
cdr3_aa: CASSSRLADYNEQFF
cdr3_nt: TGTGCCAGCAGCTCCAGACTAGCGGACTACAATGAGCAGTTCTTC

j_call: TRBJ2-1
v_call: TRBV11-2
d_call: TRBD1
clone_size: .
cdr3_aa: CASSPQTGGYYNEQFF
cdr3_nt: TGTGCCAGCAGCCCACAGACAGGGGGATATTACAATGAGCAGTTCTTC

j_call: TRBJ2-7
v_call: TRBV6-2/TRBV6-3
d_call: .
clone_size: .
cdr3_aa: CATRGDYYEQYF
cdr3_nt: TGTGCCACCCGTGGGGATTACTACGAGCAGTACTTC

j_call: TRBJ1-4
v_call: TRBV7-9
d_call: TRBD1
clone_size: few
cdr3_aa: CASSKSDRLNEKLFF
cdr3_nt: TGTGCCAGCAGCAAATCGGACAGGCTGAATGAAAAACTGTTTTTT

j_call: TRBJ2-1
v_call: TRBV28
d_call: TRBD2
clone_size: once
cdr3_aa: CASSSSGPSSYNEQFF
cdr3_nt: TGTGCCAGCAGTTCTAGCGGTCCGAGCTCCTACAATGAGCAGTTCTTC

j_call: TRBJ2-3
v_call: TRBV29-1
d_call: TRBD1
clone_size: few
cdr3_aa: CSVGAGQGTDTQYF
cdr3_nt: TGCAGCGTTGGGGCCGGACAGGGAACAGATACGCAGTATTTT

j_call: TRBJ1-1
v_call: TRBV6-5
d_call: TRBD1
clone_size: few
cdr3_aa: CASSLGRGSNTEAFF
cdr3_nt: TGTGCCAGCAGTTTGGGCAGGGGGTCTAACACTGAAGCTTTCTTT

j_call: TRBJ2-3
v_call: TRBV6-1
d_call: TRBD2
clone_size: few
cdr3_aa: CASSQRGATDTQYF
cdr3_nt: TGTGCCAGCAGCCAGCGGGGGGCCACAGATACGCAGTATTTT

j_call: TRBJ2-1
v_call: TRBV25-1
d_call: .
clone_size: few
cdr3_aa: CASSEVGSMNEQFF
cdr3_nt: TGTGCCAGCAGTGAAGTCGGTAGCATGAATGAGCAGTTCTTC